This entry describes one T cell receptor beta chain. Antigen: not known. The data derive from a study of T cell responses to AZD1222 COVID-19 vaccine. Notes on the study in general: Spike-specific TCR breadth rose after two AZD1222 doses, and depth rose as well. Spike-wide vaccine-associated CD4 TCRs dominated at 160-218 and 743-854. The donors showed a predominance of white British ancestry and of females, with possible underestimation of clonal diversity. At study baseline, merely a handful of AZD1222 recipients were seropositive.

Libraries were prepared by immunoSEQ multiplex PCR; TCRdb keeps only in-frame clonotypes and omits some of them. Altogether 120,000 to 150,000 clones are present, 70% to 90% being singletons, with the ten largest covering roughly 5.1%. V gave up 3 bases and J gave up 6 bases; unmatched junction bases: 7. Germline loops: CDR1 KGHSH, CDR2 LQKENI. The CDR3 is 14 residues long. The receptor was isolated from an adult who received the AZD1222 COVID-19 vaccine. Sequenced material: peripheral blood, taken 28 days after the second AZD1222 dose. V usage is TRBV18 and J usage is TRBJ1-2, with TRBD1 matching over 7 bases. The CDR3 here is CASSPGDRVNGYTF. For the CDR3, the DNA is TGTGCCAGCTCACCTGGAGACAGGGTCAATGGCTACACCTTC.